The next 29 T cell receptor beta chains were all read from a single sample in a study of neurological immune-mediated disorders. TCRdb reprocessed the 5' RACE reads via MiXCR and lists one record per CDR3 protein. The profile shows 50,000 to 65,000 distinct CDR3 sequences, roughly 3.5% of them singletons. Input material: PBMCs. These receptors came from a man aged 25-45 years with multiple sclerosis.

This clonotype was detected many times. The genes are TRBV24-1 and TRBJ1-5; D uncertain. Trimming stripped 4 bases from V and 4 bases from J, with 7 bases between. The germline gives CDR1 KGHDR, CDR2 SFDVKD. The CDR3 has 13 amino acids. CDR3 DNA sequence: TGTGCCACCAGTGACGGAGTTAATCAGCCCCAGCATTTT. Its translation is CATSDGVNQPQHF.

The chain carries TRBV7-6 and TRBJ2-1; no definite D call. Germline CDR1 is SGHVS and CDR2 is FNYEAQ. CDR3 length: 16 residues. Trimming removed 4 bases from V and 6 bases from J, with 19 bases in between. The CDR3 DNA sequence: TGTGCCAGCAGCTCACTGGACGGAATAAATAGCAATGAGCAGTTCTTC. This translates into CASSSLDGINSNEQFF.

This clonotype was seen a few times. The chain links TRBV5-1 to TRBJ2-3; 14 bases align to TRBD2. Unmatched junction bases numbered 14, after V lost 2 bases and J lost 6 bases. Germline V gives CDR1 SGHRS, CDR2 YFSETQ. The CDR3 runs to 19 residues. CDR3 nucleotides: TGCGCCAGCAGCTTTCGCGGGACTAGCGGGAGTGCGGCCCGGGATACGCAGTATTTT. This translates into CASSFRGTSGSAARDTQYF.

Ten or more counts support this clonotype. The chain has TRBV7-9 and TRBJ2-1; D call uncertain. V lost 2 bases and J lost 8, with 10 bases in between. Germline V gene sequence: CDR1 SEHNR, CDR2 FQNEAQ (reference sequence). This CDR3 has 13 amino acids. CDR3 loop: CASSLRLADEQFF. The CDR3 DNA reads TGTGCCAGCAGCTTACGTCTGGCGGATGAGCAGTTCTTC.

In this sample, this clonotype turned up many times. The chain is built from TRBV21-1 and TRBJ2-7. TRBV21-1 is a pseudogene segment. The CDR3 is made up of 10 amino acids. CDR3 coding DNA: TGTGCCAGCAGCGCAAGCGAGCAGTACTTC. Residues: CASSASEQYF.

This clonotype has a count of ten or more. This sequence joins TRBV29-1 and TRBJ2-7; 8 bases map to TRBD1. Trimming cost V 5 bases and J 2 bases; bases outside gene matches: 5. Germline CDR1 SQVTM, CDR2 ANQGSEA. This CDR3 comprises 13 residues. The CDR3 region has the DNA TGCAGCGTTCAACCGGGACAGGCCTACGAGCAGTACTTC. This codes for CSVQPGQAYEQYF.

A remark on this clonotype: With a much larger clone just one base away, this may be a read error. The chain has TRBV15 and TRBJ2-1, with unresolved D. Germline V CDR1 and CDR2: LNHNV, YYDKDF (reference sequence). This CDR3 is built from 15 residues. V shed 0 bases and J shed 7 bases, with 13 bases lying between them. The CDR3 region has the DNA TGTGCCACCAGCAGAGAACATGGGCCGATGAATGAGCAGTTCTTC. The encoded protein is CATSREHGPMNEQFF.

This clonotype was seen ten or more times. The chain is built from TRBV4-1 and TRBJ2-5; 7 bases match TRBD2. With 4 bases clipped from V and 7 bases from J, the junction kept 6 bases outside the gene matches. Germline lookup yields CDR1 MGHRA and CDR2 YSYEKL. The CDR3 is 13 amino acids. This chain's CDR3 is CASSRPERGTQYF. DNA of the CDR3: TGCGCCAGCAGCCGCCCAGAGCGGGGGACCCAGTACTTC.

This clonotype was picked up many times. This chain uses TRBV5-1 with TRBJ2-1; 7 nucleotides match TRBD2. Germline V gene sequence: CDR1 SGHRS, CDR2 YFSETQ. V lost 2 bases, J lost 6 bases, and 5 bases stayed unmatched. The CDR3 sequence is 14 residues long. The CDR3 spells CASSFQRGGNEQFF. CDR3 in DNA: TGCGCCAGCAGCTTCCAGCGGGGCGGCAATGAGCAGTTCTTC.

This clonotype was seen repeatedly, ten times or more. This chain links TRBV2 with TRBJ2-7, with TRBD1 matching over 10 bases. This CDR3 is built from 16 residues. The V and J ends lost 6 bases and 2 bases, in that order; junction bases with no gene match: 10. Germline values: CDR1 SNHLY, CDR2 FYNNEI. This CDR3 reads CASRPTGTGVPYEQYF. CDR3 DNA: TGTGCCAGCAGACCCACCGGGACAGGGGTCCCCTACGAGCAGTACTTC.

This clonotype was detected ten times or more. The genes are TRBV20-1 and TRBJ1-5; no firm D call. The CDR3 is 14 residues long. Germline values: CDR1 DFQATT, CDR2 SNEGSKA (reference sequence). Trimming cost V 5 bases and J 4 bases, with 15 bases left between them. This chain's CDR3 is CSAPRARGNQPQHF. The CDR3 DNA follows: TGCAGTGCTCCCCGAGCCCGCGGGAATCAGCCCCAGCATTTT.

This clonotype was counted at least ten times. V usage is TRBV5-1 and J usage is TRBJ2-1; D is ambiguous. Germline CDR1 and CDR2: SGHRS and YFSETQ. This CDR3 comprises 16 residues. V was trimmed by 1 base and J by 0 bases, leaving 11 bases between them. The CDR3 loop reads CASSLISGSSYNEQFF. The CDR3 DNA follows: TGCGCCAGCAGCTTGATTTCAGGCAGCTCCTACAATGAGCAGTTCTTC. The entire variable domain, with the rest obtained from reference TRBV5-1 and TRBJ2-1, is as follows: KAGVTQTPRYLIKTRGQQVTLSCSPISGHRSVSWYQQTPGQGLQFLFEYFSETQRNKGNFPGRFSGRQFSNSRSEMNVSTLELGDSALYLCASSLISGSSYNEQFFGPGTRLTVL.

This clonotype was seen ten or more times. This chain connects TRBV9 to TRBJ2-3, with 7 bases identical to TRBD2. V dropped 0 bases and J dropped 1; count of bases not matched to a gene: 5. The CDR3 is 16 amino acids. CDR1 and CDR2 from the germline V gene are SGDLS and YYNGEE. This CDR3 is CASSVAAGEGTDTQYF. In DNA form, the CDR3 reads TGTGCCAGCAGCGTAGCGGCGGGAGAAGGCACAGATACGCAGTATTTT.

This clonotype qualifies as medium-sized. This chain uses TRBV13 with TRBJ2-2; D might be TRBD2 (5 bases). Trimming shortened V by 5 bases and J by 2 bases, and 15 bases separated the two germline ends. CDR1 is PRHDT, CDR2 FYEKMQ, per germline (reference sequence). This CDR3 has 16 amino acids. CDR3 residues: CASSPERGLNTGELFF. CDR3 coding DNA: TGTGCCAGCAGCCCCGAGCGAGGGCTCAACACCGGGGAGCTGTTTTTT.

This clonotype was recorded at least ten times. This chain uses TRBV5-1 with TRBJ2-1; D is undetermined. The CDR3 has 14 amino acids. The germline V gene has CDR1 SGHRS and CDR2 YFSETQ. Trimming pared 0 bases from V and 7 bases from J, leaving 11 bases between. Here the CDR3 reads CASSLDALGNEQFF. CDR3 sequence (DNA): TGCGCCAGCAGCTTGGATGCTTTGGGAAATGAGCAGTTCTTC.

This clonotype was seen many times. J is TRBJ1-1 and V is TRBV27; D is unclear. Germline CDR1 MNHEY, CDR2 SMNVEV (reference sequence). This CDR3 contains 13 residues. V lost 2 bases and J 0 bases, leaving 4 bases between the germline ends. CDR3: CASSLRLNTEAFF. Written as DNA, the CDR3 is TGTGCCAGCAGTTTAAGATTGAACACTGAAGCTTTCTTT.

In this sample, this clonotype turned up many times. The CDR3 nucleotides are TGTGCCAGCAGCCAAGGGGGGTTACGTGGGGCCGGAGAAAAACTGTTTTTT. Translated, it gives CASSQGGLRGAGEKLFF. The genes are TRBV14 and TRBJ1-4; possibly TRBD1 for D (5 bases). CDR1 is SGHDN, CDR2 FVKESK, per germline. V lost 1 base and J 8 bases, leaving 20 bases between the germline ends. The CDR3 is 17 residues long.

This clonotype has a count of ten or more. The chain recombines TRBV11-2 with TRBJ2-2; 11 positions agree with TRBD2. There are 16 residues in the CDR3. Germline V lookup: CDR1 SGHAT, CDR2 FQNNGV. V was clipped by 3 bases and J by 4 bases; unmatched bases: 4. CDR3 DNA sequence: TGTGCCAGCAGCTTCCTTAGCGGGGGGGCCACCGGGGAGCTGTTTTTT. Translated: CASSFLSGGATGELFF.

This clonotype was recorded at least ten times. J is TRBJ1-2 and V is TRBV20-1; D gene ambiguous. This CDR3 is 12 amino acids long. Looked up from germline, CDR1 is DFQATT and CDR2 is SNEGSKA (reference sequence). The ends were cut back, 8 bases at V and 0 bases at J, with 10 bases in the middle. CDR3 region: CSHKTSNYGYTF. The CDR3 DNA reads as TGCAGTCATAAAACCTCTAACTATGGCTACACCTTC.

The rearrangement links TRBV5-1 to TRBJ1-1, with D uncertain. The CDR3 has 15 amino acids. Germline CDR1 is SGHRS and CDR2 is YFSETQ. The germline V and J ends were trimmed by 3 bases and 3 bases, with 15 bases remaining between them. CDR3 bases: TGCGCCAGCAGCTCGGACGGAGAACGTTACACTGAAGCTTTCTTT. Translated: CASSSDGERYTEAFF.

Ten or more counts support this clonotype. V usage is TRBV5-1 and J usage is TRBJ2-7, with D perhaps TRBD1 (6 bases). Deletions cut 0 bases from V and 1 base from J, with 11 bases between. Germline CDR1 SGHRS, CDR2 YFSETQ. This CDR3 region has 15 residues. The CDR3 sequence: CASSLDLGQSYEQYF. CDR3 nucleotides: TGCGCCAGCAGCTTGGACCTTGGACAGTCCTACGAGCAGTACTTC.

This clonotype was picked up many times. This chain connects TRBV3-1 to TRBJ1-1; no clear D gene. CDR1 LGHDT and CDR2 YNNKEL come from the germline V gene (reference sequence). The CDR3 runs to 16 residues. Trimming took off 1 base at V and 3 bases at J, with 15 bases between the two ends. The CDR3 spells CASSQVGDTDYTEAFF. CDR3 coding DNA: TGTGCCAGCAGCCAAGTAGGAGACACCGATTACACTGAAGCTTTCTTT.

This clonotype was seen ten or more times. The gene calls are TRBV5-4 and TRBJ2-3, with 7 bases identical to TRBD2. The CDR3 extends over 12 amino acids. V shed 6 bases, J shed 6 bases, and the junction held 4 bases outside the gene matches. CDR1 and CDR2 from the germline V gene are SGHNT and YYREEE (reference sequence). This CDR3 reads CASMGEGDTQYF. In nucleotides, the CDR3 is TGTGCCAGCATGGGGGAGGGCGATACGCAGTATTTT.

This clonotype has a count of ten or more. This sequence joins TRBV20-1 and TRBJ2-1, with TRBD2 as a possible D gene (6 bases). The CDR3 length is 14 residues. Trimming removed 6 bases at V and 0 bases at J, with 12 bases between. The germline CDR1 and CDR2 sequences are DFQATT and SNEGSKA (reference sequence). The CDR3 coding sequence is TGCAGTGCGAGGGACTCAACCTCCTACAATGAGCAGTTCTTC. It specifies CSARDSTSYNEQFF.

This clonotype has ten or more counts. The chain uses TRBV27 and TRBJ1-4, with D perhaps TRBD1 (6 bases). The germline gives CDR1 MNHEY, CDR2 SMNVEV (reference sequence). V lost 8 bases, J lost 7 bases, and 20 bases lay in between. The CDR3 length is 15 residues. In nucleotides, the CDR3 is TGTGCCAGCGCCAAAAGGGGGGAGGCTCGTGAAAAACTGTTTTTT. Protein product: CASAKRGEAREKLFF. Based on the CDR3 plus reference TRBV27 and TRBJ1-4, the full variable domain is EAQVTQNPRYLITVTGKKLTVTCSQNMNHEYMSWYRQDPGLGLRQIYYSMNVEVTDKGDVPEGYKVSRKEKRNFPLILESPSPNQTSLYFCASAKRGEAREKLFFGSGTQLSVL.

The table lists this clonotype with many counts. The V gene is TRBV7-2, the J gene TRBJ2-5; D is ambiguous. V was trimmed by 5 bases and J by 5 bases, leaving 12 bases between them. This CDR3 has 13 amino acids. Germline CDR1 and CDR2: SGHTA and FQGNSA. This CDR3 is CASSDGRGETQYF. CDR3 DNA sequence: TGTGCCAGCAGCGACGGACGAGGCGAGACCCAGTACTTC.

Concerning this clonotype itself: A much more abundant neighbour one base away suggests this may be a read error. The chain joins TRBV7-2 to TRBJ2-3; unclear D gene. With 1 base removed from V and 2 bases from J, the gap between germline ends came to 10 bases. Germline values: CDR1 SGHTA, CDR2 FQGNSA. The CDR3 has 15 amino acids. The CDR3 sequence: CASSLVQLTTDTQYF. As DNA, the CDR3 is TGTGCCAGCAGCTTAGTGCAGCTAACCACAGATACGCAGTATTTT.

V gene TRBV18 combines with J gene TRBJ2-7; D not resolved. Trimming shortened V by 4 bases and J by 2 bases, and 9 bases separated the two germline ends. In germline, CDR1 is KGHSH, CDR2 LQKENI. This CDR3 has 13 amino acids. CDR3 bases: TGTGCCAGCTCACAAACGGGCCCCTACGAGCAGTACTTC. This encodes CASSQTGPYEQYF.

This clonotype came up many times. The chain uses TRBV20-1 and TRBJ2-1; D is perhaps TRBD2 (5 bases). The CDR3 sequence is 13 residues long. Trimming took off 3 bases at V and 3 bases at J, with 9 bases between the two ends. CDR1 and CDR2 (germline): DFQATT, SNEGSKA (reference sequence). CDR3 sequence (DNA): TGCAGTGCTAGTGAGGGAAACTACAATGAGCAGTTCTTC. It codes for CSASEGNYNEQFF.